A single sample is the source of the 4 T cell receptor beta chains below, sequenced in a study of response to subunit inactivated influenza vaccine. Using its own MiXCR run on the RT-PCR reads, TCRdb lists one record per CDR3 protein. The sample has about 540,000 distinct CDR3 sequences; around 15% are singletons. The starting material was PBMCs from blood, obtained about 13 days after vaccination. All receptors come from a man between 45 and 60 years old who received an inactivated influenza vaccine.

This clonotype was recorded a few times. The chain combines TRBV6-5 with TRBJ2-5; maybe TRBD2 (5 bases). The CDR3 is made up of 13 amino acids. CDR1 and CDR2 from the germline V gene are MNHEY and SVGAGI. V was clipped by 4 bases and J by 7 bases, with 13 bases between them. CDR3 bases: TGTGCCAGCAGTTGGACGGATCGGGGGACCCAGTACTTC. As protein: CASSWTDRGTQYF.

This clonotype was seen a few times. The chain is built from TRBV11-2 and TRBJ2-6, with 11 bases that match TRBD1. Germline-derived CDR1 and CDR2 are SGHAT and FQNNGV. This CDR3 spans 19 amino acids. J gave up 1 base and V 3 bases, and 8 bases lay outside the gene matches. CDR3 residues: CASSFWEDRGPSGANVLTF. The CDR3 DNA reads TGTGCCAGCAGCTTTTGGGAGGACAGGGGGCCTTCTGGGGCCAACGTCCTGACTTTC.

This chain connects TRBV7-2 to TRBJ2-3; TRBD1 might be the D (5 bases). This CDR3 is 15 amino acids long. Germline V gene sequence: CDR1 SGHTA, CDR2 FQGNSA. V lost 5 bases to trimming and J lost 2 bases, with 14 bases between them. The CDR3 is CASSAYRKYTDTQYF. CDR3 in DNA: TGTGCCAGCAGCGCTTACAGGAAGTACACAGATACGCAGTATTTT.

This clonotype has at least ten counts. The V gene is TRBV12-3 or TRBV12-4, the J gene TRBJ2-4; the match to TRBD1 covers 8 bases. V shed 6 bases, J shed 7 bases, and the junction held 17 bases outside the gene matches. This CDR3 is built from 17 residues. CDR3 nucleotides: TGTGCCAGCAGAAACGGACAGGGCTCATCAACCCACAACATTCAGTACTTC. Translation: CASRNGQGSSTHNIQYF.